The clone carrying this T cell receptor (beta chain) was counted once. Antigen: not known. The junction does not match germline at one end; this may be a read error. RNA was extracted from bulk tissue without any cell sorting. More than 3 cm separated this lung sample from the edge of the tumor. Donors were chemotherapy-naive, newly diagnosed lung cancer surgical patients in China, August–late 2014. In germline, CDR1 is SGHDT, CDR2 YYEEEE. The CDR3 consists of 15 residues. This sample stems from a study of tumor and adjacent non-tumor tissue in lung cancer. As for the study in general: Samples averaged about 4.2 million productive TCRbeta reads each. Findings of the study overall: TCR diversity was significantly greater in tumor than normal lung tissue. Top 100 clones took a larger repertoire share in normal lung.

The library came from three nested PCR rounds adapted from ARM-PCR protocols. Using its own MiXCR run on the multiplex PCR reads, TCRdb lists one record per CDR3 protein. The data hold about 60,000 distinct CDR3 sequences, with about 61% observed a single time. The TCR was taken from a man aged 70 or older with non-small cell lung cancer. The V gene is TRBV5-6, the J gene TRBJ2-1; a possible D gene is TRBD2 (5 bases). Source material: distant non-tumor lung tissue. Written as DNA, the CDR3 is TGTGCCAGCAGCTTTCGAGGGAGCTCCTGCAATGAGCAGTTCTTC. This gives the protein CASSFRGSSCNEQFF. Based on the CDR3 plus reference TRBV5-6 and TRBJ2-1, the full variable domain is DAGVTQSPTHLIKTRGQQVTLRCSPKSGHDTVSWYQQALGQGPQFIFQYYEEEERQRGNFPDRFSGHQFPNYSSELNVNALLLGDSALYLCASSFRGSSCNEQFFGPGTRLTVL.